Listed here are 28 T cell receptor beta chains from one sample, sequenced in a study of control samples from healthy donors and cancer patients (dated by TCRdb to 2020 to 2022). Libraries were prepared through the immunoSEQ multiplex PCR assay. TCRdb obtained this table from immuneACCESS and retained in-frame rearrangements with V and J assigned. These tables miss some clones; where compared with another copy, unresolved V genes account for less than half of the shortfall, and the remainder is unexplained. The sample table records 120,000 or so clones; 75% to 95% of these occur just once. The ten largest clones add up to around 8.9% of the sample. The specimen was blood. Receptor source: a man aged 18 to 29 in good health.

The chain joins TRBV6-1 to TRBJ1-1; 10 nucleotides match TRBD1. The CDR3 covers 16 residues. With 4 bases clipped from V and 1 base from J, the junction kept 6 bases outside the gene matches. CDR1 is MNHNS, CDR2 SASEGT, per germline. The CDR3 DNA follows: TGTGCCAGCAGTGCCTATGGGACAGGGGCGAACACTGAAGCTTTCTTT. Amino acids: CASSAYGTGANTEAFF.

The chain is built from TRBV19 and TRBJ1-6; D not resolved. The CDR3 is 13 residues long. Trimming took off 7 bases at V and 11 bases at J, with 15 bases between the two ends. CDR1 is LNHDA and CDR2 is SQIVND in the germline V gene (reference sequence). This chain's CDR3 is CASTDLRGTPLHF. CDR3 bases: TGTGCCAGTACGGACCTGCGGGGAACACCCCTCCACTTT.

J is TRBJ1-1 and V is TRBV11-2; the D gene is possibly TRBD1 (5 bases). Germline V gene data show CDR1 as SGHAT and CDR2 as FQNNGV. This CDR3 contains 13 residues. With 6 bases removed from V and 7 bases from J, the gap between germline ends came to 15 bases. The CDR3 spells CASSPGTLLEAFF. The DNA of the CDR3 is TGTGCCAGCAGTCCCGGGACCTTACTTGAAGCTTTCTTT.

The CDR3 sequence: CATSSQVGGPTEAFF. The CDR3 DNA is TGTGCCACCAGCAGCCAAGTAGGGGGGCCCACTGAAGCTTTCTTT. The chain combines TRBV15 with TRBJ1-1; tentatively, D is TRBD1 (6 bases). The length of the CDR3 is 15 residues. Germline-derived CDR1 and CDR2 are LNHNV and YYDKDF (reference sequence). V dropped 3 bases and J dropped 4 bases, with 15 bases sitting between them.

This clone was detected only a few times. This chain joins TRBV4-1 and TRBJ1-4; D is perhaps TRBD1 (5 bases). The V end was cut by 5 bases, the J end by 7 bases, with 14 bases between. The CDR3 sequence is 14 residues long. The germline V gene encodes CDR1 MGHRA and CDR2 YSYEKL. The CDR3 DNA is TGCGCCAGCAGCATCAGGGAAGGTAGTGAAAAACTGTTTTTT. Translation gives CASSIREGSEKLFF.

The chain couples TRBV19 to TRBJ2-5; 7 nucleotides match TRBD1. CDR1 and CDR2 (germline): LNHDA, SQIVND (reference sequence). CDR3 length: 14 amino acids. With 5 bases clipped from V and 2 bases from J, the junction kept 5 bases outside the gene matches. The CDR3 is CASSVGQLQETQYF. CDR3 bases: TGTGCCAGTAGTGTGGGACAGTTACAAGAGACCCAGTACTTC.

V is TRBV2 and J is TRBJ2-7; 9 nucleotides match TRBD1. Germline V gene lookup returns CDR1 SNHLY and CDR2 FYNNEI. Losses at the gene ends were 9 bases for V and 6 bases for J; bases not matched to a gene: 9. The CDR3 totals 13 residues. This CDR3 reads CARRGTGSLEQYF. In DNA, the CDR3 is TGTGCCAGAAGGGGGACAGGGTCTCTCGAGCAGTACTTC. Based on the CDR3 plus reference TRBV2 and TRBJ2-7, the full variable domain is EPEVTQTPSHQVTQMGQEVILRCVPISNHLYFYWYRQILGQKVEFLVSFYNNEISEKSEIFDDQFSVERPDGSNFTLKIRSTKLEDSAMYFCARRGTGSLEQYFGPGTRLTVT.

V is TRBV7-3 and J is TRBJ1-6; D is ambiguous. Trimming cost V 1 base and J 10 bases, with 14 bases left between them. This CDR3 has 15 amino acids. Germline-derived CDR1 and CDR2 are SGHTA and FQGTGA. The CDR3 DNA sequence: TGTGCCAGCAGCTTAATGGGCGGCAATGTATCACCCCTCCACTTT. Its translation is CASSLMGGNVSPLHF.

This clone appeared once. The rearrangement links TRBV13 to TRBJ1-1, with a tentative D call TRBD1 (5 bases). The V gene lost 5 bases and the J gene lost 10 bases, with 17 bases spanning the gap. The CDR3 has 13 residues. Germline values: CDR1 PRHDT, CDR2 FYEKMQ (reference sequence). DNA of the CDR3: TGTGCCAGCAGCCGTCGCCTCCTCGGGGGAGCTTTCTTT. Translating it yields CASSRRLLGGAFF. Together with reference TRBV13 and TRBJ1-1, the CDR3 gives the full variable domain: AAGVIQSPRHLIKEKRETATLKCYPIPRHDTVYWYQQGPGQDPQFLISFYEKMQSDKGSIPDRFSAQQFSDYHSELNMSSLELGDSALYFCASSRRLLGGAFFGQGTRLTVV.

This chain connects TRBV5-5 to TRBJ1-1, with D unclear. This CDR3 is built from 12 residues. With 3 bases removed from V and 0 bases from J, the gap between germline ends came to 3 bases. Germline V lookup: CDR1 SGHKS, CDR2 YYEKEE (reference sequence). DNA for the CDR3: TGTGCCAGCAGCTATGTGAACACTGAAGCTTTCTTT. Translation: CASSYVNTEAFF.

The rearrangement links TRBV6-5 to TRBJ2-1; D not resolved. Germline assignment: CDR1 MNHEY and CDR2 SVGAGI. This CDR3 is 14 amino acids long. V was shortened by 8 bases and J by 7 bases, with 18 bases between the two germline ends. In nucleotides, the CDR3 is TGTGCCAGCCAACTGCTGGCGGCTAGGAATGAGCAGTTCTTC. Protein sequence: CASQLLAARNEQFF.

The chain joins TRBV5-1 to TRBJ1-5; tentative D call: TRBD1 (6 bases). The CDR3 has 13 amino acids. Germline lookup yields CDR1 SGHRS and CDR2 YFSETQ. The V end lost 7 bases, the J end lost 1 base, and 9 bases lay between the germline ends. CDR3 in DNA: TGCGCCAGCCGACAGGCCAGCAATCAGCCCCAGCATTTT. Its protein product is CASRQASNQPQHF.

The V gene is TRBV5-4, the J gene TRBJ2-7; D is unclear. This CDR3 contains 14 residues. Germline V CDR1 and CDR2: SGHNT, YYREEE (reference sequence). V was cut by 0 bases and J by 2 bases, with 9 bases left in between. CDR3 bases: TGTGCCAGCAGCTTGGGCGTCGAAACCTACGAGCAGTACTTC. Amino acid sequence: CASSLGVETYEQYF.

The chain has TRBV10-3 and TRBJ1-1; D is possibly TRBD1 (5 bases). This CDR3 is built from 16 residues. Germline V CDR1 and CDR2: ENHRY, SYGVKD. Trimming cost V 3 bases and J 0 bases, with 14 bases left between them. The CDR3 protein is CAISDHRNIMNTEAFF. The CDR3 coding sequence is TGTGCCATCAGTGACCACAGGAATATAATGAACACTGAAGCTTTCTTT.

The chain employs TRBV19 and TRBJ1-1; 12 positions match TRBD1. Losses at the gene ends were 5 bases for V and 0 bases for J; bases not matched to a gene: 7. Per germline, CDR1 LNHDA and CDR2 SQIVND (reference sequence). The length of the CDR3 is 17 residues. The CDR3 coding sequence is TGTGCCAGTAGTCCCCGGGACAGGGGGCATGTGAACACTGAAGCTTTCTTT. This translates into CASSPRDRGHVNTEAFF. Together with reference TRBV19 and TRBJ1-1, the CDR3 gives the full variable domain: DGGITQSPKYLFRKEGQNVTLSCEQNLNHDAMYWYRQDPGQGLRLIYYSQIVNDFQKGDIAEGYSVSREKKESFPLTVTSAQKNPTAFYLCASSPRDRGHVNTEAFFGQGTRLTVV.

CDR3 in amino acids: CAISEGLAGAAYQETQYF. As DNA, the CDR3 is TGTGCCATCAGTGAGGGGCTAGCGGGGGCCGCGTACCAAGAGACCCAGTACTTC. The V and J genes are TRBV10-3 and TRBJ2-5, with 10 bases matching TRBD2. V lost 2 bases, J lost 0 bases, and 9 bases stayed unmatched. The CDR3 spans 18 residues. CDR1 ENHRY and CDR2 SYGVKD come from the germline V gene.

J is TRBJ1-1 and V is TRBV2; a possible D gene is TRBD1 (5 bases). The CDR3 has 15 amino acids. CDR1 SNHLY and CDR2 FYNNEI come from the germline V gene. V lost 4 bases to trimming and J lost 4 bases, with 16 bases between them. The CDR3 nucleotides read TGTGCCAGCAGTGTCGACAGCTCTTTGGGCACTGAAGCTTTCTTT. It is translated as CASSVDSSLGTEAFF.

The chain joins TRBV10-2 to TRBJ2-1; TRBD1 agrees at 11 bases. J gave up 7 bases and V 8 bases, and 10 bases lay outside the gene matches. The CDR3 has 15 amino acids. Germline V gene sequence: CDR1 WSHSY, CDR2 SAAADI. As DNA, the CDR3 is TGCGCCAGCCTCCCTCGGGGGACAGGGGGAAATGAGCAGTTCTTC. Amino acids: CASLPRGTGGNEQFF.

The V gene is TRBV27, the J gene TRBJ2-1, with D possibly being TRBD1 (5 bases). This CDR3 spans 17 amino acids. V lost 0 bases and J lost 0, with 12 bases in between. Germline V gene data show CDR1 as MNHEY and CDR2 as SMNVEV (reference sequence). In DNA, the CDR3 is TGTGCCAGCAGTTTATCCCGGCAGGGCCTCTCCTACAATGAGCAGTTCTTC. Protein: CASSLSRQGLSYNEQFF.

J is TRBJ1-5 and V is TRBV5-1; possible D gene TRBD1, 5 bases. V lost 0 bases and J 7 bases, leaving 11 bases between the germline ends. From germline, CDR1 is SGHRS and CDR2 YFSETQ. The CDR3 has 14 amino acids. Here the CDR3 reads CASSLGQSGQPQHF. In DNA form, the CDR3 reads TGCGCCAGCAGCTTGGGACAGTCGGGGCAGCCCCAGCATTTT.

The rearrangement joins TRBV4-1 to TRBJ1-1; D gene ambiguous. The CDR3 loop spans 13 amino acids. CDR1 and CDR2 from the germline V gene are MGHRA and YSYEKL. V was pared by 4 bases and J by 1 base, with 7 bases between. The CDR3 DNA reads TGCGCCAGCAGCCTCGGACGGAACACTGAAGCTTTCTTT. This codes for CASSLGRNTEAFF.

J is TRBJ1-5 and V is TRBV24-1; tentative D call: TRBD1 (5 bases). Germline CDR1 reads KGHDR; CDR2 reads SFDVKD. The CDR3 is made up of 12 amino acids. V was trimmed by 4 bases and J by 9 bases, leaving 9 bases between them. CDR3 DNA: TGTGCCACCAGTGACGGGGCATCGCCCCAGCATTTT. This encodes CATSDGASPQHF.

This sequence joins TRBV6-5 and TRBJ1-1; D remains unclear. V lost 2 bases, J lost 1 base, and 5 bases lay in between. Per the germline V gene, CDR1 is MNHEY and CDR2 is SVGAGI. The CDR3 runs to 13 residues. CDR3 sequence (DNA): TGTGCCAGCAGTTACGACGAGAACACTGAAGCTTTCTTT. This translates into CASSYDENTEAFF.

V is TRBV6-2 or TRBV6-3 and J is TRBJ2-3, with a weak D call TRBD1 (5 bases). CDR1 is MNHEY and CDR2 is SVGEGT in the germline V gene. There are 14 residues in the CDR3. V was cut by 5 bases and J by 4 bases, with 13 bases left in between. The CDR3 DNA sequence: TGTGCCAGCAGTAAGAGACAGCCGGCAGATACGCAGTATTTT. It codes for CASSKRQPADTQYF.

The V and J genes are TRBV20-1 and TRBJ2-3; no firm D call. CDR3 length: 12 amino acids. Germline CDR1 is DFQATT and CDR2 is SNEGSKA (reference sequence). V was trimmed by 3 bases and J by 2 bases, leaving 6 bases between them. CDR3 coding DNA: TGCAGTGCTAGTTCCCCCACAGATACGCAGTATTTT. The encoded protein is CSASSPTDTQYF.

On this clone: Mismatch with germline at one junction end may stem from a read error. V is TRBV24-1 and J is TRBJ2-1; D is ambiguous. The CDR3 is made up of 12 amino acids. CDR1 and CDR2 (germline): KGHDR, SFDVKD. In DNA, the CDR3 is TGTGCCACCAGTGACTCCCACAATGAGCAGTTCTTC. This translates into CATSDSHNEQFF.

The CDR3: CSARGRGYTF. The CDR3 nucleotides are TGCAGTGCTAGAGGCCGTGGCTACACCTTC. The chain is built from TRBV20-1 and TRBJ1-2; D is undetermined. V gave up 1 base and J gave up 7 bases, with 4 bases separating them. The CDR3 totals 10 residues. Germline V lookup: CDR1 DFQATT, CDR2 SNEGSKA (reference sequence).

This chain links TRBV5-1 with TRBJ2-5; 9 bases are a match to TRBD1. Unmatched junction bases numbered 7, after V lost 3 bases and J lost 4 bases. CDR3 length: 15 residues. In germline, CDR1 is SGHRS, CDR2 YFSETQ. Here the CDR3 DNA reads TGCGCCAGCAGCTCGGGGACAGGGATACCAGAGACCCAGTACTTC. Amino acid sequence: CASSSGTGIPETQYF.